This is a list of T cell receptor beta chains from one sample in a study of response to subunit inactivated influenza vaccine. Via MiXCR, TCRdb re-called the RT-PCR reads, giving one row per CDR3 protein. Of 800,000 to 1,000,000 distinct CDR3 sequences listed, about 20% are singletons. Sequencing was performed on PBMCs from blood, taken 4 to 6 days after vaccination. Receptor source: a man aged 45-65 years who received an inactivated influenza vaccine. Both conserved end residues are part of each CDR3. A D gene is named only where the DNA matches it firmly. Part of the rows lack a size; the others show once, few, many or a class for expanded clones.

abundance: .
v_gene: TRBV28
j_gene: TRBJ2-2
d_gene: .
CDR3nt: TGTGCCAGCATGGCGGAGACGAGGGAGGCAAGGCGGGAGCTGTTTTTT
CDR3aa: CASMAETREARRELFF

abundance: few
v_gene: TRBV20-1
j_gene: TRBJ1-2
d_gene: TRBD1
CDR3nt: TGCAGTGCTAGGACAGGGGGCGACTATGGCTACACCTTC
CDR3aa: CSARTGGDYGYTF

abundance: few
v_gene: TRBV20-1
j_gene: TRBJ2-3
d_gene: TRBD2
CDR3nt: TGCAGTGCTAAAGCGGGGGGGCCATCGGATACGCAGTATTTT
CDR3aa: CSAKAGGPSDTQYF

abundance: .
v_gene: TRBV12-3/TRBV12-4
j_gene: TRBJ1-5
d_gene: .
CDR3nt: TGTGCCAGCAGTGTCGGGACGGATAGCAATCAGCCCCAGCATTTT
CDR3aa: CASSVGTDSNQPQHF

abundance: few
v_gene: TRBV7-9
j_gene: TRBJ2-7
d_gene: .
CDR3nt: TGTGCCAGCAGTTCCCCGGGCAAGGCGTCCGAGCAGTACTTC
CDR3aa: CASSSPGKASEQYF

abundance: many
v_gene: TRBV5-1
j_gene: TRBJ1-2
d_gene: .
CDR3nt: TGCGCCAGCAGCTTGGCACAGGGACTACGCTATGGCTACACCTTC
CDR3aa: CASSLAQGLRYGYTF

abundance: few
v_gene: TRBV29-1
j_gene: TRBJ2-5
d_gene: TRBD1
CDR3nt: TGCAGCGTTGAAAGAATTTTTGGACAGGGGATCCAAGAGACCCAGTACTTC
CDR3aa: CSVERIFGQGIQETQYF

abundance: few
v_gene: TRBV5-6
j_gene: TRBJ1-2
d_gene: .
CDR3nt: TGTGCCAGCAAACTCCGGGGCCGGTGGGACTATGGCTACACCTTC
CDR3aa: CASKLRGRWDYGYTF

abundance: .
v_gene: TRBV12-3/TRBV12-4
j_gene: TRBJ1-5
d_gene: .
CDR3nt: TGTGCCAGCAGTCCAAGGCCGCTCGATCAGCCCCAGCATTTT
CDR3aa: CASSPRPLDQPQHF

abundance: few
v_gene: TRBV10-3
j_gene: TRBJ2-3
d_gene: .
CDR3nt: TGTGCCATCAACTTGAGTTTCCCGCAGTATTTT
CDR3aa: CAINLSFPQYF

abundance: few
v_gene: TRBV12-3/TRBV12-4
j_gene: TRBJ2-1
d_gene: TRBD2
CDR3nt: TGTGCCAGCACTCATCCCGGGGGGGGATTCTTGGAGCAGTTCTTC
CDR3aa: CASTHPGGGFLEQFF

abundance: .
v_gene: TRBV12-3/TRBV12-4
j_gene: TRBJ2-1
d_gene: TRBD2
CDR3nt: TGTGCCAGCAGTGTAGGGACTAGCGGGAGGCTCAGGGGCAATGAGCAGTTCTTC
CDR3aa: CASSVGTSGRLRGNEQFF

abundance: .
v_gene: TRBV10-3
j_gene: TRBJ2-3
d_gene: TRBD2
CDR3nt: TGTGCCATCAATGCGGGGGGGAGCACAGATACGCAGTATTTT
CDR3aa: CAINAGGSTDTQYF

abundance: .
v_gene: TRBV11-2
j_gene: TRBJ2-2
d_gene: .
CDR3nt: TGTGCCAGCAGCTACGTAGCGCTCGCCGGGGAGCTGTTTTTT
CDR3aa: CASSYVALAGELFF

abundance: few
v_gene: TRBV6-1
j_gene: TRBJ1-3
d_gene: .
CDR3nt: TGTGCCAGCAGTGAAGCGGGATACTCTGGAAACACCATATATTTT
CDR3aa: CASSEAGYSGNTIYF

abundance: .
v_gene: TRBV7-9
j_gene: TRBJ2-7
d_gene: .
CDR3nt: TGTGCCAGCAGCTCAACGGGCCACCGAAACTCCTACGAGCAGTACTTC
CDR3aa: CASSSTGHRNSYEQYF

abundance: few
v_gene: TRBV20-1
j_gene: TRBJ2-5
d_gene: TRBD1
CDR3nt: TGCAGTGCTCACGACAGGGGCGGCCGGGAGACCCAGTACTTC
CDR3aa: CSAHDRGGRETQYF

abundance: .
v_gene: TRBV5-5
j_gene: TRBJ2-7
d_gene: .
CDR3nt: TGTGCCAGCAGAGACGACAGATCGAATAAGCAGTACTTC
CDR3aa: CASRDDRSNKQYF

abundance: .
v_gene: TRBV28
j_gene: TRBJ1-2
d_gene: .
CDR3nt: TGTGCCAGCGGTCGCGGCCTCGGTAACTATGGCTACACCTTC
CDR3aa: CASGRGLGNYGYTF

abundance: .
v_gene: TRBV7-9
j_gene: TRBJ1-1
d_gene: TRBD1
CDR3nt: TGTGCCAGCAGCTTAGTAACGCAGGGGGCTGAAGCTTTCTTT
CDR3aa: CASSLVTQGAEAFF

abundance: .
v_gene: TRBV3-1
j_gene: TRBJ2-2
d_gene: TRBD2
CDR3nt: TGTGCCAGCAAGGAGGGACTAGCGCTGAACACCGGGGAGCTGTTTTTT
CDR3aa: CASKEGLALNTGELFF

abundance: few
v_gene: TRBV4-1
j_gene: TRBJ2-3
d_gene: .
CDR3nt: TGCGCCAGCAGAAAGCCGGGTGAACGGATCCGGGGGCGGACAGATACGCAGTATTTT
CDR3aa: CASRKPGERIRGRTDTQYF

abundance: .
v_gene: TRBV10-3
j_gene: TRBJ1-1
d_gene: .
CDR3nt: TGTGCCATAAAACAGGGACAGAACACTGAAGCTTTCTTT
CDR3aa: CAIKQGQNTEAFF

abundance: few
v_gene: TRBV11-2
j_gene: TRBJ2-3
d_gene: .
CDR3nt: TGTGCCAGCAGGTACCCTTTTCGGGGAACCACAGATACGCAGTATTTT
CDR3aa: CASRYPFRGTTDTQYF

abundance: .
v_gene: TRBV20-1
j_gene: TRBJ1-4
d_gene: .
CDR3nt: TGCAGTGCCCGTAGGACAGCCGAAGAAAAACTGTTTTTT
CDR3aa: CSARRTAEEKLFF

abundance: .
v_gene: TRBV28
j_gene: TRBJ2-7
d_gene: .
CDR3nt: TGTGCCAGCAGTACCCCCTTGGGTTGGGAGTCCTACGAGCAGTACTTC
CDR3aa: CASSTPLGWESYEQYF

abundance: .
v_gene: TRBV5-1
j_gene: TRBJ2-7
d_gene: .
CDR3nt: TGCGCCAGCAGCTTGGGTGGGACGGACCCCTACGAGCAGTACTTC
CDR3aa: CASSLGGTDPYEQYF

abundance: few
v_gene: TRBV28
j_gene: TRBJ1-1
d_gene: TRBD1
CDR3nt: TGTGCCAGCAGTGTCTTAACAGGGGGGAACACTGAAGCTTTCTTT
CDR3aa: CASSVLTGGNTEAFF